These 19 T cell receptor beta chains originate from one sample sequenced in a study of blood T cell repertoires in COVID-19. Produced via immunoSEQ multiplex PCR; TCRdb's table is partial and in-frame only. The sample includes about 70,000 clones, more than 75% seen only once; the top ten take approximately 10%. Sample: peripheral blood. These receptors were obtained from a woman in her late teens or twenties with acute or convalescent COVID-19.

This clone was detected a few times. J is TRBJ1-2 and V is TRBV7-2; D perhaps matches TRBD1 (5 bases). The CDR3 loop spans 16 amino acids. The germline V gene encodes CDR1 SGHTA and CDR2 FQGNSA. V lost 5 bases and J lost 1, with 17 bases in between. The CDR3 DNA sequence: TGTGCCAGCAGCCACGGGGGAGGGGCCCTTAACTATGGCTACACCTTC. This translates into CASSHGGGALNYGYTF.

The J gene is TRBJ2-3, the V gene TRBV5-1; D is perhaps TRBD2 (6 bases). V was cut by 4 bases and J by 0 bases, with 9 bases left in between. Germline assignment: CDR1 SGHRS and CDR2 YFSETQ. This CDR3 has 14 amino acids. The CDR3 reads CASSLGTSTDTQYF. CDR3 sequence (DNA): TGCGCCAGCAGCCTAGGGACTAGCACAGATACGCAGTATTTT.

The J gene is TRBJ2-3, the V gene TRBV5-1; 7 nucleotides line up with TRBD2. This CDR3 is built from 15 residues. V dropped 4 bases and J dropped 1; count of bases not matched to a gene: 6. The germline gives CDR1 SGHRS, CDR2 YFSETQ. CDR3: CASSSGLGGTDTQYF. In DNA, the CDR3 is TGCGCCAGCAGCAGCGGACTAGGGGGCACAGATACGCAGTATTTT.

V is TRBV10-1 and J is TRBJ1-2; weak D call: TRBD1 (6 bases). The V and J ends lost 0 bases and 1 base respectively, with 9 bases between them. The CDR3 extends over 15 amino acids. Germline CDR1 reads WNHNN; CDR2 reads SYGVQD (reference sequence). The CDR3 is CASSESRDNNYGYTF. CDR3 nucleotides: TGCGCCAGCAGTGAGTCAAGGGACAATAACTATGGCTACACCTTC.

The chain links TRBV7-9 to TRBJ2-2; the D is unclear. This CDR3 is 14 amino acids long. Germline V gives CDR1 SEHNR, CDR2 FQNEAQ (reference sequence). Deletions cut 5 bases from V and 1 base from J, with 8 bases between. Written as DNA, the CDR3 is TGTGCCAGCAGCCGCGACTGGAACACCGGGGAGCTGTTTTTT. Translated: CASSRDWNTGELFF.

This CDR3 reads CASRASQRNEQFF. CDR3 sequence (DNA): TGCGCCAGCCGGGCTAGCCAGCGCAATGAGCAGTTCTTC. This chain links TRBV10-2 with TRBJ2-1; perhaps TRBD2 as D (5 bases). The CDR3 runs 13 residues. Germline CDR1 and CDR2: WSHSY and SAAADI. V was cut by 8 bases and J by 6 bases, with 14 bases left in between.

The chain is built from TRBV11-2 and TRBJ2-1; the match to TRBD1 covers 8 bases. The CDR3 is 15 amino acids. V trimming: 4 bases; J trimming: 5 bases; junction bases outside the gene matches: 7. Germline CDR1 is SGHAT and CDR2 is FQNNGV. CDR3: CASSSPDREDNEQFF. The CDR3 DNA follows: TGTGCCAGCAGCTCACCGGACAGGGAGGACAATGAGCAGTTCTTC.

V is TRBV7-8 and J is TRBJ2-1, with 10 bases matching TRBD2. CDR1 and CDR2 from the germline V gene are SGHVS and FQNEAQ. The CDR3 length is 14 residues. V shed 5 bases and J 8 bases; nucleotides not matched to a gene: 6. The CDR3 is CASSHFSGRHEQFF. DNA of the CDR3: TGTGCCAGCAGCCATTTTAGCGGGAGGCATGAGCAGTTCTTC.

This chain joins TRBV4-2 and TRBJ2-1, with D uncertain. V was trimmed by 1 base and J by 9 bases, leaving 13 bases between them. Germline V gene lookup returns CDR1 LGHNA and CDR2 YNFKEQ. The CDR3 length is 14 residues. The CDR3: CASSQGGSKSEQFF. The DNA of the CDR3 is TGTGCCAGCAGCCAAGGAGGTTCCAAGAGTGAGCAGTTCTTC.

This clone was recorded a few times. The CDR3 DNA reads TGCGCCAGCAGCCAAGGTCTGGCTAACGGGGAGCAGTACTTC. Translation: CASSQGLANGEQYF. The gene calls are TRBV4-1 and TRBJ2-7; D unresolved. Germline CDR1 reads MGHRA; CDR2 reads YSYEKL. This CDR3 contains 14 residues. Trimming removed 1 base at V and 7 bases at J, with 14 bases between.

This chain joins TRBV28 and TRBJ1-2; no definite D call. The CDR3 extends over 15 amino acids. Looked up from germline, CDR1 is MDHEN and CDR2 is SYDVKM. V was cut by 2 bases and J by 0 bases, with 10 bases left in between. CDR3 region: CASSLLTTANYGYTF. The CDR3 nucleotides are TGTGCCAGCAGTTTACTCACCACAGCTAACTATGGCTACACCTTC.

This chain connects TRBV7-9 to TRBJ2-3; the D gene is possibly TRBD2 (6 bases). The CDR3 has 17 residues. Deletions cut 0 bases from V and 0 bases from J, with 13 bases between. Germline V gives CDR1 SEHNR, CDR2 FQNEAQ (reference sequence). This CDR3 is CASSLAGGYSSTDTQYF. In DNA, the CDR3 is TGTGCCAGCAGCTTAGCGGGAGGCTATTCTAGCACAGATACGCAGTATTTT. Full variable domain (remainder filled in from reference TRBV7-9 and TRBJ2-3): DTGVSQNPRHKITKRGQNVTFRCDPISEHNRLYWYRQTLGQGPEFLTYFQNEAQLEKSRLLSDRFSAERPKGSFSTLEIQRTEQGDSAMYLCASSLAGGYSSTDTQYFGPGTRLTVL.

The rearrangement uses TRBV7-9 and TRBJ2-2; possible D gene TRBD1, 6 bases. The CDR3 consists of 15 residues. Deletions cut 3 bases from V and 6 bases from J, with 14 bases between. Germline CDR1 reads SEHNR; CDR2 reads FQNEAQ (reference sequence). The CDR3 DNA reads as TGTGCCAGCAGCTTGCTTGGGGGCGCGGCCGGGGAGCTGTTTTTT. This codes for CASSLLGGAAGELFF.

This chain connects TRBV30 to TRBJ2-5; no clear D gene. V shed 3 bases and J shed 4 bases, with 9 bases lying between them. The germline V gene encodes CDR1 GTSNPN and CDR2 SVGIG (reference sequence). The CDR3 totals 12 residues. As DNA, the CDR3 is TGTGCCTGGAGGTCGTCAGGAGAGACCCAGTACTTC. Translating gives CAWRSSGETQYF.

This clone occurred a few times. The chain links TRBV7-8 to TRBJ1-5, with 7 bases lining up with TRBD1. CDR1 is SGHVS and CDR2 is FQNEAQ in the germline V gene. The length of the CDR3 is 15 residues. After removal of 0 bases from V and 6 bases from J, the junction contained 5 bases not matched to a gene. CDR3 protein: CASSLASGGGQPQHF. The CDR3 bases are TGTGCCAGCAGCTTAGCTTCAGGGGGAGGTCAGCCCCAGCATTTT.

The CDR3 loop reads CASSKGCSGESYEQYF. The CDR3 DNA follows: TGTGCCAGCAGCAAGGGGTGCAGCGGGGAATCCTACGAGCAGTACTTC. The chain is built from TRBV21-1 and TRBJ2-7; the tabulated D call, TRBD2, remains unverified against the DNA. TRBV21-1 is termed a pseudogene. There are 16 residues in the CDR3.

The J gene is TRBJ2-1, the V gene TRBV11-2; TRBD1 might be the D (5 bases). V was clipped by 5 bases and J by 7 bases, with 15 bases between them. Germline V gene data show CDR1 as SGHAT and CDR2 as FQNNGV. CDR3 length: 14 residues. The CDR3: CASSGFRGANEQFF. Written as DNA, the CDR3 is TGTGCCAGCAGCGGTTTCCGTGGGGCGAATGAGCAGTTCTTC.

The chain combines TRBV20-1 with TRBJ2-7; 7 nucleotides match TRBD2. The CDR3 totals 14 residues. The V gene end was trimmed by 3 bases and the J gene end by 4 bases; junction bases not matched to a gene: 9. The germline gives CDR1 DFQATT, CDR2 SNEGSKA (reference sequence). This CDR3 is CSASRGVTGYEQYF. The CDR3 coding sequence is TGCAGTGCTAGTCGGGGGGTGACGGGTTACGAGCAGTACTTC.

V gene TRBV12-3 or TRBV12-4 combines with J gene TRBJ2-5; tentatively, D is TRBD1 (6 bases). V gave up 3 bases and J gave up 1 base, with 6 bases separating them. CDR3 length: 13 amino acids. For the CDR3, the DNA is TGTGCCAGCAGTTTGGGGGCCCAAGAGACCCAGTACTTC. Its protein is CASSLGAQETQYF.